The entry below describes one T cell receptor beta chain. This sample is part of a study of cytomegalovirus exposure and HLA in healthy donors. V lost 6 bases, J lost 0 bases, and 11 bases stayed unmatched. CDR1 and CDR2 (germline): LNHDA, SQIVND (reference sequence). CDR3 length: 16 residues. The study ran its PCR with 60 Vbeta and 13 Jbeta primers. TCRdb's copy holds only in-frame clones and misses some; the assay was immunoSEQ multiplex PCR. The data show some 140,000 clones, over 75% seen once. The sequencing sample was made of PBMCs. This clonotype was obtained from a man in his thirties or forties in good health. The chain joins TRBV19 to TRBJ2-7; 7 nucleotides match TRBD1. The DNA of the CDR3 is TGTGCCAGTAGGAGGACCCGGGACAGTCACTCCTACGAGCAGTACTTC. It codes for CASRRTRDSHSYEQYF.